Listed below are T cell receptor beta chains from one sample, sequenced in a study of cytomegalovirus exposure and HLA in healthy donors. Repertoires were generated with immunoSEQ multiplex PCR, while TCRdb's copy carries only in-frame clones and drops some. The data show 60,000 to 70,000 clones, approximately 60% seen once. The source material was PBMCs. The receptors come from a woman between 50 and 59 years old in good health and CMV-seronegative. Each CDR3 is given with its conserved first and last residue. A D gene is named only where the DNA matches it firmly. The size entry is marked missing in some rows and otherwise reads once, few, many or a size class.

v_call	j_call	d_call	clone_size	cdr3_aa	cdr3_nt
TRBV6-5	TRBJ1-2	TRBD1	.	CASSYYRDSGRYTF	TGTGCCAGCAGTTACTACCGGGACAGTGGCCGCTACACCTTC
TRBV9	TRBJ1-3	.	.	CASSVGGTEGNTIYF	TGTGCCAGCAGCGTGGGCGGGACCGAGGGAAACACCATATATTTT
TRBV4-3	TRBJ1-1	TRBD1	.	CASSQDGTGRGNTEAFF	TGCGCCAGCAGCCAAGATGGGACAGGGCGCGGGAACACTGAAGCTTTCTTT
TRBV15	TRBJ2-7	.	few	CATSRGGDLYEQYF	TGTGCCACCAGCAGAGGGGGGGATTTGTACGAGCAGTACTTC
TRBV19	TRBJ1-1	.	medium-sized	CASSIAGRTEAFF	TGTGCCAGTAGTATAGCGGGGAGAACTGAAGCTTTCTTT
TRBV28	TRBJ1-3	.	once	CASSQQGRGGNTIYF	TGTGCCAGCAGTCAACAGGGCCGGGGTGGAAACACCATATATTTT
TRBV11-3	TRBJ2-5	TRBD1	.	CASSRTGETQYF	TGTGCCAGCAGTCGGACAGGAGAGACCCAGTACTTC
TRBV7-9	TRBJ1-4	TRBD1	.	CASSPIQGQNEKLFF	TGTGCCAGCAGCCCAATACAGGGACAGAATGAAAAACTGTTTTTT
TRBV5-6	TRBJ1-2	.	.	CASSLDGYGYTF	TGTGCCAGCAGCTTGGACGGGTACGGCTACACCTTC
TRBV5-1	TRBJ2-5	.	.	CASSLNPQGLQETQYF	TGCGCCAGCAGCTTGAATCCCCAGGGGCTCCAAGAGACCCAGTACTTC
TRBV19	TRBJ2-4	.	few	CASSINPAGSNIQYF	TGTGCCAGTAGTATCAACCCGGCAGGGTCAAACATTCAGTACTTC
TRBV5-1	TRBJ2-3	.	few	CASSLAAGADTQYF	TGCGCCAGCAGCTTGGCTGCAGGGGCAGATACGCAGTATTTT
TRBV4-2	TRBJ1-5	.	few	CASSQLGRNQPQHF	TGTGCCAGCAGCCAATTAGGCAGGAATCAGCCCCAGCATTTT
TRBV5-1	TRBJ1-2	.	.	CASSLDTSSGYTF	TGCGCCAGCAGCCTGGACACATCTAGTGGCTACACCTTC
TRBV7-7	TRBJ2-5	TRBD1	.	CASSAGQDQETQYF	TGTGCTAGCAGCGCGGGACAGGACCAAGAGACCCAGTACTTC
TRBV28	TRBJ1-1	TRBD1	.	CASSPLWGTGERVTEAFF	TGTGCCAGCAGTCCCCTCTGGGGGACAGGGGAAAGGGTTACTGAAGCTTTCTTT
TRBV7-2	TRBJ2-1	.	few	CASSYGDQSGNEQFF	TGTGCCAGCAGCTACGGAGACCAGAGCGGCAATGAGCAGTTCTTC
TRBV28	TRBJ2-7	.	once	CASSLSPNEQYF	TGTGCCAGCTCCCTCAGTCCCAACGAGCAGTACTTC
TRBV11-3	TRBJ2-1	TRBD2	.	CASSLAGSGSHNEQFF	TGTGCCAGCAGCCTAGCAGGTAGCGGGAGTCACAATGAGCAGTTCTTC
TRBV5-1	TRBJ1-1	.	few	CASSLDTMNTEAFF	TGCGCCAGCAGCTTGGACACCATGAACACTGAAGCTTTCTTT
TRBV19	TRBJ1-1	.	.	CASLEQGGRSSEAFF	TGTGCCAGCCTGGAACAGGGAGGGCGATCTTCTGAAGCTTTCTTT
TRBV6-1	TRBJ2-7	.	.	CASSELRALYEQYF	TGTGCCAGCAGTGAACTCCGAGCCCTTTACGAGCAGTACTTC
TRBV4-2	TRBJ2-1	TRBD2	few	CASSQALAGRGYNEQFF	TGTGCCAGCAGCCAAGCCTTAGCGGGAAGGGGGTACAATGAGCAGTTCTTC